The 30 T cell receptor beta chains below all came from one sample that was sequenced in a study of T cells in pancreatic ductal adenocarcinoma. Surgery without prior neoadjuvant therapy was the treatment of the selected pancreatic ductal adenocarcinoma patients. Sequenced by immunoSEQ multiplex PCR; TCRdb stores in-frame clones only, minus some. This sample carries roughly 100,000 clones, roughly 96% of them seen once, and the ten largest clones take roughly 3%. Sequenced input: PBMCs. Receptors were obtained from a human donor with pancreatic ductal adenocarcinoma.

This chain uses TRBV11-2 with TRBJ1-1, with a tentative D call TRBD1 (6 bases). Deletions cut 11 bases from V and 9 bases from J, with 28 bases between. The CDR3 contains 15 residues. The germline gives CDR1 SGHAT, CDR2 FQNNGV. The CDR3 DNA sequence: TGTGCCTCAAACACTATAAAAACAGGGTTTTTTAAAGCTTTCTTT. Its translation is CASNTIKTGFFKAFF.

This chain joins TRBV11-2 and TRBJ1-2; D is possibly TRBD1 (5 bases). Germline values: CDR1 SGHAT, CDR2 FQNNGV. Trimming left V 7 bases short and J 8 bases short, with 20 bases between. There are 14 residues in the CDR3. The CDR3 reads CASTSAGPQEGYTF. CDR3 bases: TGTGCCAGCACCTCGGCGGGACCCCAGGAAGGCTACACCTTC.

The chain carries TRBV2 and TRBJ2-2, with TRBD1 matching 9 bases. After removal of 6 bases from V and 8 bases from J, the junction contained 13 bases not matched to a gene. CDR3 length: 16 residues. Germline assignment: CDR1 SNHLY and CDR2 FYNNEI. The CDR3 coding sequence is TGTGCCAGCAGAGCGACCGGGACAGGGACACTGGGGGAGCTGTTTTTT. This codes for CASRATGTGTLGELFF.

The chain combines TRBV5-5 with TRBJ2-3; 7 nucleotides align to TRBD2. V shed 3 bases, J shed 0 bases, and the junction held 10 bases outside the gene matches. Germline values: CDR1 SGHKS, CDR2 YYEKEE (reference sequence). The CDR3 length is 17 residues. The CDR3 DNA reads as TGTGCCAGCAGCTCCCGAGCGGGGCAGGTTAGCACAGATACGCAGTATTTT. Translating gives CASSSRAGQVSTDTQYF.

The rearrangement joins TRBV18 to TRBJ2-5; TRBD2 agrees at 7 bases. Unmatched junction bases numbered 7, after V lost 1 base and J lost 5 bases. Germline CDR1 and CDR2: KGHSH and LQKENI. The CDR3 sequence is 15 residues long. CDR3 amino acids: CASSPQDGGGETQYF. Here the CDR3 DNA reads TGTGCCAGCTCACCACAGGACGGGGGAGGGGAGACCCAGTACTTC.

The chain carries TRBV4-1 and TRBJ1-1; 9 bases are shared with TRBD1. This CDR3 spans 16 amino acids. J was trimmed by 5 bases and V by 5 bases; bases with no gene match: 12. Germline CDR1 and CDR2: MGHRA and YSYEKL. CDR3 residues: CASSKGWGQGLTEAFF. The CDR3 coding sequence is TGCGCCAGCAGCAAAGGGTGGGGACAGGGATTGACTGAAGCTTTCTTT.

The rearrangement links TRBV29-1 to TRBJ1-1; TRBD1 aligns across 10 bases. This CDR3 has 15 amino acids. V lost 4 bases and J lost 5; bases outside the gene matches: 10. Germline CDR1 and CDR2: SQVTM and ANQGSEA. The CDR3 loop is CSVAGDRGFLTEAFF. For the CDR3, the DNA is TGCAGCGTTGCGGGGGACAGGGGATTTTTAACTGAAGCTTTCTTT.

The genes are TRBV10-3 and TRBJ2-7, with D perhaps TRBD2 (6 bases). This CDR3 has 14 residues. The germline V gene has CDR1 ENHRY and CDR2 SYGVKD. V lost 6 bases, J lost 2 bases, and 14 bases lay in between. The chain's CDR3 is CAIRASEGPYEQYF. The CDR3 nucleotides are TGTGCCATCAGGGCCTCGGAGGGTCCCTACGAGCAGTACTTC.

CDR3 region: CASTIGLGGTYNEQFF. Written as DNA, the CDR3 is TGTGCCAGCACGATCGGTCTGGGGGGGACCTACAATGAGCAGTTCTTC. The chain is built from TRBV2 and TRBJ2-1; TRBD2 aligns across 7 bases. The J segment lost 2 bases and the V segment lost 7 bases, leaving 11 bases of the junction unmatched. The CDR3 is 16 amino acids. Looked up from germline, CDR1 is SNHLY and CDR2 is FYNNEI.

The rearrangement uses TRBV9 and TRBJ2-2, with D possibly matching TRBD2 (6 bases). The CDR3 runs 16 residues. V lost 0 bases, J lost 2 bases, and 11 bases lay in between. CDR1 is SGDLS and CDR2 is YYNGEE in the germline V gene. The CDR3 DNA reads TGTGCCAGCAGCGTAGCGGGAGTCGGTAACACCGGGGAGCTGTTTTTT. It specifies CASSVAGVGNTGELFF.

This clone was found a few times. The V gene is TRBV5-1, the J gene TRBJ1-5; tentatively, D is TRBD1 (6 bases). The CDR3 contains 14 residues. V lost 0 bases, J lost 5 bases, and 9 bases lay in between. Germline-derived CDR1 and CDR2 are SGHRS and YFSETQ. CDR3: CASSLAGGYQPQHF. The CDR3 DNA follows: TGCGCCAGCAGCTTGGCGGGGGGCTATCAGCCCCAGCATTTT.

The chain has TRBV27 and TRBJ2-7; D perhaps matches TRBD2 (6 bases). V lost 5 bases to trimming and J lost 7 bases, with 12 bases between them. This CDR3 contains 12 residues. The germline CDR1 and CDR2 sequences are MNHEY and SMNVEV (reference sequence). The CDR3 loop reads CASSLVAGEQYF. The CDR3 bases are TGTGCCAGCAGTCTCGTGGCGGGGGAGCAGTACTTC.

This clone was found once. The rearrangement links TRBV11-1 to TRBJ2-3; the match to TRBD2 covers 7 bases. The CDR3 sequence is 15 residues long. The germline V gene has CDR1 SGHAT and CDR2 FQDESV (reference sequence). Unmatched junction bases numbered 14, after V lost 10 bases and J lost 4 bases. The CDR3 nucleotides read TGTGCCACCCAACGGGGGGACCTACACTCAGATACGCAGTATTTT. Protein sequence: CATQRGDLHSDTQYF.

This clone came up once. This chain links TRBV27 with TRBJ2-7, with TRBD2 identical over 8 bases. This CDR3 contains 15 residues. With V trimmed by 5 bases and J by 2 bases, 8 bases remained unmatched. Germline-derived CDR1 and CDR2 are MNHEY and SMNVEV (reference sequence). The CDR3 sequence is CASSPRWREAYEQYF. The CDR3, as DNA: TGTGCCAGCAGTCCTAGATGGCGGGAGGCCTACGAGCAGTACTTC.

The chain is built from TRBV18 and TRBJ2-1; no reliable D call. CDR1 KGHSH and CDR2 LQKENI come from the germline V gene. Between the trimmed V and J ends, which lost 4 bases and 2 bases, there was a span of 9 bases. This CDR3 is built from 14 residues. The CDR3 here is CASSRDSPYNEQFF. The CDR3 DNA is TGTGCCAGCTCACGCGACTCTCCCTACAATGAGCAGTTCTTC.

This chain uses TRBV7-9 with TRBJ2-7; no reliable D call. Trimming left V 4 bases short and J 0 bases short, with 16 bases between. In germline, CDR1 is SEHNR, CDR2 FQNEAQ (reference sequence). CDR3 size: 16 residues. The CDR3 reads CASSSIANWASYEQYF. DNA of the CDR3: TGTGCCAGCAGCTCGATTGCAAACTGGGCCTCCTACGAGCAGTACTTC.

The chain recombines TRBV5-1 with TRBJ2-5; TRBD1 agrees at 7 bases. V shed 2 bases and J 3 bases; nucleotides not matched to a gene: 4. The CDR3 is 14 amino acids. Germline V CDR1 and CDR2: SGHRS, YFSETQ. This CDR3 reads CASSFPDREETQYF. CDR3 in DNA: TGCGCCAGCAGCTTCCCAGACAGGGAAGAGACCCAGTACTTC.

V gene TRBV5-1 combines with J gene TRBJ1-1, with 11 bases that match TRBD1. The V segment lost 4 bases and the J segment 4 bases; nucleotides outside the gene matches: 3. CDR1 is SGHRS and CDR2 is YFSETQ in the germline V gene. The CDR3 is 14 residues long. CDR3: CASSPGTGGTEAFF. In DNA form, the CDR3 reads TGCGCCAGCAGCCCCGGGACAGGGGGCACTGAAGCTTTCTTT.

The chain combines TRBV28 with TRBJ2-7, with a weak D call TRBD2 (6 bases). V was cut by 5 bases and J by 0 bases, with 11 bases left in between. This CDR3 comprises 14 residues. The germline CDR1 and CDR2 sequences are MDHEN and SYDVKM. CDR3 loop: CASSHRDFSYEQYF. The DNA of the CDR3 is TGTGCCAGCAGTCACCGGGACTTCTCCTACGAGCAGTACTTC.

The chain combines TRBV9 with TRBJ2-2; tentatively, D is TRBD1 (5 bases). The CDR3 extends over 17 amino acids. Trimming left V 4 bases short and J 0 bases short, with 16 bases between. Germline values: CDR1 SGDLS, CDR2 YYNGEE. The CDR3 DNA follows: TGTGCCAGCAGCCCTCATGGGGCGGCCGCGAACACCGGGGAGCTGTTTTTT. Translated: CASSPHGAAANTGELFF. Drawing the rest from reference TRBV9 and TRBJ2-2, the complete variable domain is DSGVTQTPKHLITATGQRVTLRCSPRSGDLSVYWYQQSLDQGLQFLIQYYNGEERAKGNILERFSAQQFPDLHSELNLSSLELGDSALYFCASSPHGAAANTGELFFGEGSRLTVL.

The V call is TRBV7-3, the J call TRBJ2-1, with a weak D call TRBD1 (6 bases). Between the trimmed V and J ends, which lost 3 bases and 2 bases, there was a span of 17 bases. Germline lookup yields CDR1 SGHTA and CDR2 FQGTGA. This CDR3 comprises 17 residues. Here the CDR3 DNA reads TGTGCCAGCAGCTTGACAGGACTGGTAGGGGCCTACAATGAGCAGTTCTTC. Its translation: CASSLTGLVGAYNEQFF. Full variable domain (missing parts from reference TRBV7-3 and TRBJ2-1): GAGVSQTPSNKVTEKGKYVELRCDPISGHTALYWYRQSLGQGPEFLIYFQGTGAADDSGLPNDRFFAVRPEGSVSTLKIQRTERGDSAVYLCASSLTGLVGAYNEQFFGPGTRLTVL.

V and J are TRBV6-6 and TRBJ2-7, with D possibly matching TRBD2 (5 bases). Germline CDR1 MNHNY, CDR2 SVGAGI (reference sequence). V lost 2 bases to trimming and J lost 6 bases, with 14 bases between them. This CDR3 has 14 amino acids. The CDR3: CASSYGAAPSEQYF. The CDR3 DNA follows: TGTGCCAGCAGTTACGGAGCGGCTCCTAGCGAGCAGTACTTC.

The rearrangement links TRBV2 to TRBJ2-5, with 12 positions matching TRBD2. The CDR3 has 14 amino acids. Losses at the gene ends were 2 bases for V and 7 bases for J; bases not matched to a gene: 2. Germline-derived CDR1 and CDR2 are SNHLY and FYNNEI. The CDR3 protein is CASSERLAGATQYF. The CDR3, as DNA: TGTGCCAGCAGTGAAAGACTAGCGGGGGCGACCCAGTACTTC.

J is TRBJ2-7 and V is TRBV19, with 9 nucleotides matching TRBD2. Per germline, CDR1 LNHDA and CDR2 SQIVND (reference sequence). This CDR3 is built from 15 residues. The V segment lost 5 bases and the J segment 6 bases; nucleotides outside the gene matches: 11. CDR3: CASSSQAGGLSEQYF. Here the CDR3 DNA reads TGTGCCAGTAGTTCCCAAGCGGGAGGCCTTTCCGAGCAGTACTTC. The full variable domain, its missing parts supplied by reference TRBV19 and TRBJ2-7, is DGGITQSPKYLFRKEGQNVTLSCEQNLNHDAMYWYRQDPGQGLRLIYYSQIVNDFQKGDIAEGYSVSREKKESFPLTVTSAQKNPTAFYLCASSSQAGGLSEQYFGPGTRLTVT.

The rearrangement links TRBV10-1 to TRBJ2-2; TRBD1 aligns across 7 bases. With 5 bases clipped from V and 7 bases from J, the junction kept 7 bases outside the gene matches. This CDR3 has 14 residues. Germline CDR1 and CDR2: WNHNN and SYGVQD (reference sequence). The CDR3, as DNA: TGCGCCAGCAGTCTCGGACAGGTCGGCGGGGAGCTGTTTTTT. Its translation: CASSLGQVGGELFF.

This sequence joins TRBV2 and TRBJ2-3; a weak D match, TRBD2 (6 bases). The germline gives CDR1 SNHLY, CDR2 FYNNEI. V lost 6 bases to trimming and J lost 0 bases, with 10 bases between them. The CDR3 length is 14 residues. CDR3 protein: CASREGRSTDTQYF. The DNA of the CDR3 is TGTGCCAGCAGGGAGGGTAGAAGCACAGATACGCAGTATTTT.

J is TRBJ1-5 and V is TRBV28; TRBD1 aligns across 7 bases. Germline CDR1 reads MDHEN; CDR2 reads SYDVKM. V dropped 0 bases and J dropped 4; count of bases not matched to a gene: 0. The CDR3 is 14 residues long. The CDR3 DNA follows: TGTGCCAGCAGTTTATGGGACAGGAATCAGCCCCAGCATTTT. Protein sequence: CASSLWDRNQPQHF.

The chain uses TRBV30 and TRBJ1-4; possibly TRBD1 for D (6 bases). Germline CDR1 reads GTSNPN; CDR2 reads SVGIG (reference sequence). The length of the CDR3 is 14 residues. Trimming removed 0 bases at V and 8 bases at J, with 13 bases between. The CDR3 reads CAWSVYRAGEKLFF. DNA of the CDR3: TGTGCCTGGAGTGTATACAGGGCGGGCGAAAAACTGTTTTTT. Complete variable domain (other parts from reference TRBV30 and TRBJ1-4): SQTIHQWPATLVQPVGSPLSLECTVEGTSNPNLYWYRQAAGRGLQLLFYSVGIGQISSEVPQNLSASRPQDRQFILSSKKLLLSDSGFYLCAWSVYRAGEKLFFGSGTQLSVL.

The CDR3 loop is CASSPRERPKTQYF. The CDR3 nucleotides read TGTGCCAGCAGCCCTAGGGAGCGTCCGAAGACCCAGTACTTC. The chain has TRBV7-2 and TRBJ2-5; possible D gene TRBD2, 5 bases. The V gene's germline CDR1 is SGHTA and CDR2 FQGNSA. V lost 5 bases, J lost 6 bases, and 16 bases lay in between. The CDR3 covers 14 residues.

The chain uses TRBV6-1 and TRBJ2-7; TRBD1 aligns across 7 bases. This CDR3 is built from 15 residues. Germline lookup yields CDR1 MNHNS and CDR2 SASEGT. Germline trimming cut 4 bases from V and 7 bases from J; bases unmatched to any gene: 13. CDR3 sequence reads: CASSVNRGPGAEQYF. CDR3 bases: TGTGCCAGCAGTGTAAACAGGGGCCCCGGGGCGGAGCAGTACTTC.